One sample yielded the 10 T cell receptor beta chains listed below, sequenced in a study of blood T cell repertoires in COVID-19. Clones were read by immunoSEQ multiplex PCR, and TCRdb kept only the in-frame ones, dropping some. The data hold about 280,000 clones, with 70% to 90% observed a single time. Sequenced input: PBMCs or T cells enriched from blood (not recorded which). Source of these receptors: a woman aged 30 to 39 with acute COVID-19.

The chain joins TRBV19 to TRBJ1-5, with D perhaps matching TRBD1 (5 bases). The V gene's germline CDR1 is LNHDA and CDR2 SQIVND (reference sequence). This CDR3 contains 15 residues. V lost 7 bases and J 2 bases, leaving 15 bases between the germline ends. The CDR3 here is CASMKRGDGNQPQHF. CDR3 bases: TGTGCCAGTATGAAGCGGGGGGATGGCAATCAGCCCCAGCATTTT.

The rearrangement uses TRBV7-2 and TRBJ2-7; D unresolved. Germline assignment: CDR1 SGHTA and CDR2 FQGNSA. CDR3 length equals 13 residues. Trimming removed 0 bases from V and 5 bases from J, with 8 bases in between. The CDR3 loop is CASSLALVDEQYF. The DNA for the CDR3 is TGTGCCAGCAGCTTAGCGCTAGTTGACGAGCAGTACTTC.

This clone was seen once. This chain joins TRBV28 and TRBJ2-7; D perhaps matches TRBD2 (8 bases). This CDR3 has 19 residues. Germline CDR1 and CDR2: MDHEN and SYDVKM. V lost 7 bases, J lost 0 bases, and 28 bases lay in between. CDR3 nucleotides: TGTGCCAGCACCCCCTTAGGCCTAGGTAGCGGGGACAGCTCCTACGAGCAGTACTTC. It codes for CASTPLGLGSGDSSYEQYF. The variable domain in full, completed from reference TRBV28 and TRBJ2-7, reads DVKVTQSSRYLVKRTGEKVFLECVQDMDHENMFWYRQDPGLGLRLIYFSYDVKMKEKGDIPEGYSVSREKKERFSLILESASTNQTSMYLCASTPLGLGSGDSSYEQYFGPGTRLTVT.

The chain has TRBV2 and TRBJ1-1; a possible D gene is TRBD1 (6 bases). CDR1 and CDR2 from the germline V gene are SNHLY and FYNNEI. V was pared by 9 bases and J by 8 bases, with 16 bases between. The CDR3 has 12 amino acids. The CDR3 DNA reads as TGTGCCAGATTCCGGGACACTCGGGAAGCTTTCTTT. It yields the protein CARFRDTREAFF.

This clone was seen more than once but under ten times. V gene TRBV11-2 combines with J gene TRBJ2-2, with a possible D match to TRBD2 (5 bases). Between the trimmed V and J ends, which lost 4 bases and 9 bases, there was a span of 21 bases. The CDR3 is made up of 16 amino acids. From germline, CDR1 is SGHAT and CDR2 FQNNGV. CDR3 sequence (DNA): TGTGCCAGCAGCTACCCCGGGCACGGGGAGCACCGGGAGCTGTTTTTT. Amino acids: CASSYPGHGEHRELFF.

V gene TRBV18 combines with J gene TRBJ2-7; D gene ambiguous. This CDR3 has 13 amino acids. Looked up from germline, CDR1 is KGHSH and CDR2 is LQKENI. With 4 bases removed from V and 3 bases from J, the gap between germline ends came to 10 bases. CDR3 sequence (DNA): TGTGCCAGCTCACGATCTGCTAACTACGAGCAGTACTTC. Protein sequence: CASSRSANYEQYF.

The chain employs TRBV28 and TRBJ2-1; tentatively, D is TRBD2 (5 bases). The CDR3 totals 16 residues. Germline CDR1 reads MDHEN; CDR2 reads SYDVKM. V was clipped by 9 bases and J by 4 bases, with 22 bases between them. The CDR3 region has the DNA TGTGCCAGTACCACCCTTTGGGGAGACGAATACAATGAGCAGTTCTTC. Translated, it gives CASTTLWGDEYNEQFF.

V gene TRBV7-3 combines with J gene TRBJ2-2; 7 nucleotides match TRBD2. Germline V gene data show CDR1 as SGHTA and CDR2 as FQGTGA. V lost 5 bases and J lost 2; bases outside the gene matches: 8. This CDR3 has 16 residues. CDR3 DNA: TGTGCCAGCAGCCGAGGGACTACGCCCAACACCGGGGAGCTGTTTTTT. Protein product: CASSRGTTPNTGELFF. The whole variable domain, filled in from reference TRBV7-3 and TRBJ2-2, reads GAGVSQTPSNKVTEKGKYVELRCDPISGHTALYWYRQSLGQGPEFLIYFQGTGAADDSGLPNDRFFAVRPEGSVSTLKIQRTERGDSAVYLCASSRGTTPNTGELFFGEGSRLTVL.

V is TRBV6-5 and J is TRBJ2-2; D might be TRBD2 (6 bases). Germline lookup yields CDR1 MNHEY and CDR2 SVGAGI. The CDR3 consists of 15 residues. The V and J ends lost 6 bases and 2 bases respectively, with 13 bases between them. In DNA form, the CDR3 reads TGTGCCAGCAGACCGGGACTTTCCAACACCGGGGAGCTGTTTTTT. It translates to CASRPGLSNTGELFF.

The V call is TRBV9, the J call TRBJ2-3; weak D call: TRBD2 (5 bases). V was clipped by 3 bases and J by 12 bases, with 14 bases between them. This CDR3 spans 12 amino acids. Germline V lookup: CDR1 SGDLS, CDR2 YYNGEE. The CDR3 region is CASSATGNSQYF. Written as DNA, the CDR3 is TGTGCCAGCAGCGCCACGGGGAATTCACAGTATTTT.